The 18 T cell receptor beta chains below were found in one sample sequenced in a study of cytomegalovirus exposure and HLA in healthy donors. Amplification used 60 Vbeta primers and 13 Jbeta primers. Profiling relied on immunoSEQ multiplex PCR, and the TCRdb table lists in-frame clones only, not all of them. The table includes roughly 110,000 clones, over 70% detected once. Sequencing input: PBMCs. The receptors stem from a boy under 18 in good health and CMV-seronegative.

This rearrangement joins TRBV14 to TRBJ1-1; TRBD1 is a possible D gene (6 bases). CDR1 and CDR2 from the germline V gene are SGHDN and FVKESK. This CDR3 comprises 17 residues. V dropped 1 base and J dropped 4 bases, with 19 bases sitting between them. Here the CDR3 DNA reads TGTGCCAGCAGCCAAGGAGTAAACCGATTAGGGGGCACTGAAGCTTTCTTT. This encodes CASSQGVNRLGGTEAFF.

The CDR3, as DNA: TGCGCCAGCAGCCAAGGGACAGGGGATTATCGCACTAATGAAAAACTGTTTTTT. Its protein product is CASSQGTGDYRTNEKLFF. The V gene is TRBV4-3, the J gene TRBJ1-4; the match to TRBD1 covers 9 bases. With 1 base clipped from V and 2 bases from J, the junction kept 8 bases outside the gene matches. Germline V lookup: CDR1 LGHNA, CDR2 YSLEER. The CDR3 is 18 residues long.

The gene calls are TRBV6-6 and TRBJ2-1; possible D gene TRBD1, 8 bases. Between the trimmed V and J ends, which lost 5 bases and 6 bases, there was a span of 17 bases. CDR3 length: 15 residues. Per the germline V gene, CDR1 is MNHNY and CDR2 is SVGAGI (reference sequence). The CDR3 DNA is TGTGCCAGCAGTCCAGGACAGGGAGGGAGCAATGAGCAGTTCTTC. Translated, it gives CASSPGQGGSNEQFF.

The chain carries TRBV19 and TRBJ2-1; TRBD2 might be the D (6 bases). Per germline, CDR1 LNHDA and CDR2 SQIVND (reference sequence). This CDR3 comprises 17 residues. V shed 4 bases and J shed 7 bases, with 23 bases lying between them. CDR3 amino acids: CASSTQPSAGPQNEQFF. CDR3 DNA: TGTGCCAGTAGTACTCAACCCTCAGCGGGCCCTCAGAATGAGCAGTTCTTC.

The chain uses TRBV13 and TRBJ2-7; D not certain. The germline gives CDR1 PRHDT, CDR2 FYEKMQ (reference sequence). V dropped 5 bases and J dropped 0 bases, with 8 bases sitting between them. CDR3 length: 13 residues. The CDR3 nucleotides read TGTGCCAGCAGCCACGGAGCCTCCTACGAGCAGTACTTC. This gives the protein CASSHGASYEQYF.

The CDR3 loop is CASSSREGSHEQYF. The CDR3 DNA reads TGTGCCAGCAGCTCCCGTGAGGGATCCCACGAGCAGTACTTC. This chain joins TRBV7-8 and TRBJ2-7; D is perhaps TRBD2 (5 bases). Trimming shortened V by 4 bases and J by 5 bases, and 15 bases separated the two germline ends. The CDR3 runs to 14 residues. Germline CDR1 is SGHVS and CDR2 is FQNEAQ.

This clone was seen a single time. The chain links TRBV5-4 to TRBJ1-2; TRBD1 matches 7 bases. CDR3 size: 15 residues. Trimming removed 3 bases from V and 3 bases from J; junction bases left unmatched: 8. Germline CDR1 is SGHNT and CDR2 is YYREEE (reference sequence). CDR3 sequence (DNA): TGTGCCAGCAGCTCCCCCGGAGGGGGCGACTATGGCTACACCTTC. Translation gives CASSSPGGGDYGYTF.

This clone was counted a single time. As DNA, the CDR3 is TGTGCCAGCAGTGAAAGCGGGAGGGCTGCAGATACGCAGTATTTT. It is translated as CASSESGRAADTQYF. The chain uses TRBV6-4 and TRBJ2-3; 10 bases map to TRBD2. The CDR3 consists of 15 residues. Germline assignment: CDR1 MRHNA and CDR2 SNTAGT. V lost 3 bases and J lost 4; bases outside the gene matches: 4.

The CDR3 sequence is CASSLLAGSDYEQYF. The CDR3 coding sequence is TGTGCCAGCAGCCTGCTAGCGGGATCTGACTACGAGCAGTACTTC. The chain uses TRBV7-3 and TRBJ2-7; 9 nucleotides agree with TRBD2. Germline CDR1 and CDR2: SGHTA and FQGTGA. This CDR3 region has 15 residues. The J segment lost 3 bases and the V segment lost 5 bases, leaving 8 bases of the junction unmatched.

The CDR3 bases are TGTGCCAGCAGTTCGACCACAGGAGACACCGGGGAGCTGTTTTTT. It yields the protein CASSSTTGDTGELFF. The chain carries TRBV28 and TRBJ2-2; tentatively, D is TRBD1 (5 bases). This CDR3 has 15 residues. Germline CDR1 and CDR2: MDHEN and SYDVKM. Trimming took off 4 bases at V and 3 bases at J, with 12 bases between the two ends.

The chain uses TRBV30 and TRBJ1-5; tentatively, D is TRBD1 (6 bases). The CDR3 is 15 amino acids. V was pared by 2 bases and J by 1 base, with 12 bases between. The germline CDR1 and CDR2 sequences are GTSNPN and SVGIG (reference sequence). In DNA, the CDR3 is TGTGCCTGGAGTATTGGGACAACGAGCAATCAGCCCCAGCATTTT. Translated: CAWSIGTTSNQPQHF.

This clone occurred a few times. The chain carries TRBV4-3 and TRBJ1-1; D is uncertain. Per germline, CDR1 LGHNA and CDR2 YSLEER. V lost 0 bases to trimming and J lost 5 bases, with 7 bases between them. This CDR3 has 13 amino acids. The CDR3 sequence: CASSQDVRTEAFF. The CDR3 DNA sequence: TGCGCCAGCAGCCAAGATGTGAGGACTGAAGCTTTCTTT.

V usage is TRBV5-1 and J usage is TRBJ1-2; 7 bases align to TRBD1. The CDR3 spans 14 residues. Germline CDR1 and CDR2: SGHRS and YFSETQ. The trim removed 0 bases at V and 6 bases at J, leaving 5 bases unmatched. This CDR3 reads CASSLGQGLDGYTF. DNA for the CDR3: TGCGCCAGCAGCTTGGGACAGGGTCTGGATGGCTACACCTTC.

The rearrangement joins TRBV10-3 to TRBJ1-6; possibly TRBD1 for D (5 bases). The V gene's germline CDR1 is ENHRY and CDR2 SYGVKD. This CDR3 is built from 15 residues. The V end was cut by 5 bases, the J end by 0 bases, with 8 bases between. Written as DNA, the CDR3 is TGTGCCATCAGTCCCGACAGCTCCTATAATTCACCCCTCCACTTT. This encodes CAISPDSSYNSPLHF.

This clone has just a few counts. The CDR3 nucleotides read TGTGCCAGCAGTTCAACGGGACAGAAGTACTTC. It encodes CASSSTGQKYF. The chain joins TRBV6-6 to TRBJ2-7; 7 nucleotides align to TRBD1. The J segment lost 11 bases and the V segment lost 4 bases, leaving 5 bases of the junction unmatched. Germline loops: CDR1 MNHNY, CDR2 SVGAGI (reference sequence). This CDR3 has 11 residues.

This chain joins TRBV28 and TRBJ2-2; D may be TRBD2 (5 bases). The CDR3 has 15 amino acids. The V gene's germline CDR1 is MDHEN and CDR2 SYDVKM. V gave up 5 bases and J gave up 4 bases, with 14 bases separating them. CDR3 residues: CASSTPRGRTGELFF. For the CDR3, the DNA is TGTGCCAGCAGTACCCCCCGAGGGCGCACCGGGGAGCTGTTTTTT.

V gene TRBV13 combines with J gene TRBJ1-2; 9 nucleotides agree with TRBD1. CDR1 and CDR2 from the germline V gene are PRHDT and FYEKMQ (reference sequence). V shed 3 bases, J shed 3 bases, and the junction held 2 bases outside the gene matches. The CDR3 has 14 residues. CDR3 DNA: TGTGCCAGCAGCTTGACAGGGGGTGACTATGGCTACACCTTC. Protein sequence: CASSLTGGDYGYTF.

This clone was recorded a few times. J is TRBJ2-1 and V is TRBV7-9, with TRBD2 as a possible D gene (6 bases). Per the germline V gene, CDR1 is SEHNR and CDR2 is FQNEAQ (reference sequence). The CDR3 consists of 17 residues. Trimming removed 5 bases from V and 4 bases from J, with 21 bases in between. This CDR3 is CASSHPRVGGVYNEQFF. In DNA form, the CDR3 reads TGTGCCAGCAGCCATCCGCGGGTTGGAGGGGTTTACAATGAGCAGTTCTTC.